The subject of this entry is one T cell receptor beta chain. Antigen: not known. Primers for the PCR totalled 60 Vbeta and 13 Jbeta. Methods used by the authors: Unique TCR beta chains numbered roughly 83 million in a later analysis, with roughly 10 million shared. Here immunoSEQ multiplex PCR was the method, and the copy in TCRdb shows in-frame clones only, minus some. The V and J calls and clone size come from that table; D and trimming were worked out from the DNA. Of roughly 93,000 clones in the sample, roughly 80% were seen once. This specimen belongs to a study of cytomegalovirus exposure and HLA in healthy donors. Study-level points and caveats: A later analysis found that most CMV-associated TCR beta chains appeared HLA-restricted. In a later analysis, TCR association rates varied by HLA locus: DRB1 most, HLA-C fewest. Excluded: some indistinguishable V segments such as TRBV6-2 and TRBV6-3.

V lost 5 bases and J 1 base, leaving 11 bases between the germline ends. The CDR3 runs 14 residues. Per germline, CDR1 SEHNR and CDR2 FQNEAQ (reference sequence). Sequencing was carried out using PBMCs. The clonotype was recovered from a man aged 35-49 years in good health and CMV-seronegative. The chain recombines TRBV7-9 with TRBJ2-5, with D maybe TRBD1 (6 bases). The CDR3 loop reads CASSQDRSQETQYF. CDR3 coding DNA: TGTGCCAGCAGCCAAGACAGGTCCCAAGAGACCCAGTACTTC.